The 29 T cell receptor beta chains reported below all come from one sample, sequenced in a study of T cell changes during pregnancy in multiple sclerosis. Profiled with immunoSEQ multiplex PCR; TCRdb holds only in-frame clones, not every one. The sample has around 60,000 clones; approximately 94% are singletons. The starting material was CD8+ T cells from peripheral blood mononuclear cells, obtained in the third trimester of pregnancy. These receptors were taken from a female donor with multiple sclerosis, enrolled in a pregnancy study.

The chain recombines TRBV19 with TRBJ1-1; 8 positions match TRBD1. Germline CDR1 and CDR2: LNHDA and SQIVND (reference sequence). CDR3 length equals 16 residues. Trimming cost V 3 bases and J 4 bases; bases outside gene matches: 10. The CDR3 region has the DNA TGTGCCAGTAGTATGTTGCCCAGCAGGGGGCGCACTGAAGCTTTCTTT. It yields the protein CASSMLPSRGRTEAFF.

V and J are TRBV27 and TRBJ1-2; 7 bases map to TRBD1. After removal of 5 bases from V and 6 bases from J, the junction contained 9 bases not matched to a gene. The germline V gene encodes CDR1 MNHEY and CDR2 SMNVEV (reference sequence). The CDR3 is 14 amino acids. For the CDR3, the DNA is TGTGCCAGCAGTACCCTAGGACAGGAGCATGGCTACACCTTC. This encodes CASSTLGQEHGYTF.

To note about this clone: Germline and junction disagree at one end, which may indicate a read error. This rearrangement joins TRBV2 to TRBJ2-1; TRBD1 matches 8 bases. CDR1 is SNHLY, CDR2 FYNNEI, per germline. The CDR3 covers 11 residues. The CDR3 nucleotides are TGTGCCAGCAGGGACGACAGGGGTTCGGTCTTC. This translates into CASRDDRGSVF.

This chain's CDR3 is CAITPDRAGEKLFF. The CDR3 DNA follows: TGTGCCATCACCCCGGACAGGGCGGGTGAAAAACTGTTTTTT. The chain couples TRBV10-3 to TRBJ1-4; 8 bases align to TRBD1. This CDR3 contains 14 residues. With 7 bases clipped from V and 7 bases from J, the junction kept 8 bases outside the gene matches. CDR1 ENHRY and CDR2 SYGVKD come from the germline V gene.

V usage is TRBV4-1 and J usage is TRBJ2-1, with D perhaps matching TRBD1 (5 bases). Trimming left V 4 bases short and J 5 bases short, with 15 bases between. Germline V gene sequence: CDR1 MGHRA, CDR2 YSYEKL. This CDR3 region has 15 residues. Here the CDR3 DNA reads TGCGCCAGCAGCCCGCGCTTTGGGGCCCACAATGAGCAGTTCTTC. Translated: CASSPRFGAHNEQFF.

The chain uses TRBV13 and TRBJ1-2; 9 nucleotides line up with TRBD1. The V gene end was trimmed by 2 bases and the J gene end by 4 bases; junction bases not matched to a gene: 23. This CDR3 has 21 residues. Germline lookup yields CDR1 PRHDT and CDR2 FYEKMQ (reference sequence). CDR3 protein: CASSLKGEPPTGTGPSYGYTF. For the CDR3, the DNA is TGTGCCAGCAGCTTAAAGGGCGAGCCCCCCACCGGGACAGGGCCTTCCTATGGCTACACCTTC.

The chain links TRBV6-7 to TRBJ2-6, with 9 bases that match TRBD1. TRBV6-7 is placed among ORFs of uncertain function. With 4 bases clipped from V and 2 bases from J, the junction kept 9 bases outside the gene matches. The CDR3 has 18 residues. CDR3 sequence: CASSFFPGQGTGANVLTF. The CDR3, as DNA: TGTGCCAGCAGTTTTTTTCCGGGACAGGGTACTGGGGCCAACGTCCTGACTTTC.

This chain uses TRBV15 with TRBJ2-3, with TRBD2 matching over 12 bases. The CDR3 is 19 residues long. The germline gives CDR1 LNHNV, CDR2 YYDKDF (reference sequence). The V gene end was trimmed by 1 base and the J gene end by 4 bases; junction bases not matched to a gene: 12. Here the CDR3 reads CATSRVASGRAGLADTQYF. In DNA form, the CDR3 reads TGTGCCACCAGCAGAGTAGCTAGCGGGAGGGCCGGGTTAGCAGATACGCAGTATTTT. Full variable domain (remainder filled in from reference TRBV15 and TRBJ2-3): DAMVIQNPRYQVTQFGKPVTLSCSQTLNHNVMYWYQQKSSQAPKLLFHYYDKDFNNEADTPDNFQSRRPNTSFCFLDIRSPGLGDTAMYLCATSRVASGRAGLADTQYFGPGTRLTVL.

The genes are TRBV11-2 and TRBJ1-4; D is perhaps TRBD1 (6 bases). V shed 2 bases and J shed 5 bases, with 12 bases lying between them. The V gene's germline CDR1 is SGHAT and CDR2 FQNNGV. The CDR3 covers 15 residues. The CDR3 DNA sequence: TGTGCCAGCAGCTTATGGGGGGGACAAAATGAAAAACTGTTTTTT. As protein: CASSLWGGQNEKLFF.

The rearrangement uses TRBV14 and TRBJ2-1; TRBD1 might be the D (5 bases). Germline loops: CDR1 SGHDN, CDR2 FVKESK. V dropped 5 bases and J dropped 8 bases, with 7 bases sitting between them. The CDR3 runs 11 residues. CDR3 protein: CASSRGYEQFF. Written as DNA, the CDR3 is TGTGCCAGCAGCAGGGGATATGAGCAGTTCTTC.

This CDR3 reads CASSGVREGYEQYF. The CDR3 coding sequence is TGTGCCAGCAGTGGTGTACGTGAGGGTTACGAGCAGTACTTC. The chain couples TRBV6-1 to TRBJ2-7; perhaps TRBD2 as D (5 bases). Trimming removed 4 bases from V and 4 bases from J, with 14 bases in between. Germline V CDR1 and CDR2: MNHNS, SASEGT. The CDR3 length is 14 residues.

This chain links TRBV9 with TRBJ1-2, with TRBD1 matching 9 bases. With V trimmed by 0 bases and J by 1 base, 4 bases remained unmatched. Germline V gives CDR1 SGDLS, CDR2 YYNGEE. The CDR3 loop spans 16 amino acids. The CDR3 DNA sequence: TGTGCCAGCAGCGTAGATCGACAGGGGGATAACTATGGCTACACCTTC. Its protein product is CASSVDRQGDNYGYTF.

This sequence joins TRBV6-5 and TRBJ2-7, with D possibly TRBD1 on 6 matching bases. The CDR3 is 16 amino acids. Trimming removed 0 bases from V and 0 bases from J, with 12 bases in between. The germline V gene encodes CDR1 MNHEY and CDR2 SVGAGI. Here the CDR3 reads CASSYSSGHSSYEQYF. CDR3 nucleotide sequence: TGTGCCAGCAGTTACTCTTCGGGACACAGCTCCTACGAGCAGTACTTC.

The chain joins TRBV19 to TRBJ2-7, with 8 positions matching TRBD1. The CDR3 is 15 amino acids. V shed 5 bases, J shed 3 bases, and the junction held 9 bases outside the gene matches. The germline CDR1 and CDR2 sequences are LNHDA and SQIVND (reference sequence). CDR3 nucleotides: TGTGCCAGTAGTCCAGGACAGGGTAGTGTCTACGAGCAGTACTTC. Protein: CASSPGQGSVYEQYF.

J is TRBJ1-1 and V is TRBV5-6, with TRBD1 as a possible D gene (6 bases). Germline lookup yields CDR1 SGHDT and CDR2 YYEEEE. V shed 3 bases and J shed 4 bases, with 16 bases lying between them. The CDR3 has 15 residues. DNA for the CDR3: TGTGCCAGCAGCTCACCCCAGGGGCTTAGCACTGAAGCTTTCTTT. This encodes CASSSPQGLSTEAFF.

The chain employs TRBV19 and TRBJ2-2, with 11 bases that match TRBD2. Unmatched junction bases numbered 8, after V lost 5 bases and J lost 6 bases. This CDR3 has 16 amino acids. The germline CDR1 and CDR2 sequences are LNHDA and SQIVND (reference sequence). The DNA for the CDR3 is TGTGCCAGTAGTCCTTCACTAGCGGGAGCATCCGGGGAGCTGTTTTTT. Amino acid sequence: CASSPSLAGASGELFF.

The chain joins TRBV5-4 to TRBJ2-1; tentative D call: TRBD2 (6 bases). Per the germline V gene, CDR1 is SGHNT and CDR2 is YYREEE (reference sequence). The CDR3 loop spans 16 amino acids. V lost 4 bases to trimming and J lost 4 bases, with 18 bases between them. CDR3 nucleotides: TGTGCCAGCAGCGGTGGGTATAGCGGTTCGTACAATGAGCAGTTCTTC. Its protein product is CASSGGYSGSYNEQFF.

CDR3: CASSFGTSGSGEQFF. The CDR3 region has the DNA TGTGCCAGCAGTTTCGGGACTAGCGGGAGCGGAGAGCAGTTCTTC. The rearrangement links TRBV27 to TRBJ2-1, with 14 bases identical to TRBD2. The CDR3 has 15 residues. Germline V CDR1 and CDR2: MNHEY, SMNVEV (reference sequence). V trimming: 3 bases; J trimming: 10 bases; junction bases outside the gene matches: 5.

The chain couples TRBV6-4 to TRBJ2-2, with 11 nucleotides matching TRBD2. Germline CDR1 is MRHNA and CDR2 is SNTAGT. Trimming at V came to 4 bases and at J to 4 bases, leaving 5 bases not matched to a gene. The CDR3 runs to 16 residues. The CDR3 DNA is TGTGCCAGCAGTGCCACTAGCGGGAGTGGCACCGGGGAGCTGTTTTTT. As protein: CASSATSGSGTGELFF.

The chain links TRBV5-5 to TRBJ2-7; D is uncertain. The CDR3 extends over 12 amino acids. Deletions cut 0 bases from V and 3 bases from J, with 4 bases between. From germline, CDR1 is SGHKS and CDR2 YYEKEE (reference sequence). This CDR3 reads CASSLAYYEQYF. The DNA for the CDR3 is TGTGCCAGCAGCTTGGCCTACTACGAGCAGTACTTC.

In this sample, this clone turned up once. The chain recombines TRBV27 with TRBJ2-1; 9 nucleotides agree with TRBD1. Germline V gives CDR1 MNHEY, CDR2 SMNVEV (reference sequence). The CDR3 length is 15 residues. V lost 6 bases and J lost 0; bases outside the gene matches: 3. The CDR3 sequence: CASRGQGYSYNEQFF. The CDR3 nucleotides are TGTGCCAGCAGAGGACAGGGGTACTCCTACAATGAGCAGTTCTTC.

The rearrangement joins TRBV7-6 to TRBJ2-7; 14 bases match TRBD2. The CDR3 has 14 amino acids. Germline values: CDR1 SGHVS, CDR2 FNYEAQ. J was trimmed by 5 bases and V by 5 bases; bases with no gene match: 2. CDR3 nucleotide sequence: TGTGCCAGCAGCGCGGGACTAGCGGGAGACGAGCAGTACTTC. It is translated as CASSAGLAGDEQYF.

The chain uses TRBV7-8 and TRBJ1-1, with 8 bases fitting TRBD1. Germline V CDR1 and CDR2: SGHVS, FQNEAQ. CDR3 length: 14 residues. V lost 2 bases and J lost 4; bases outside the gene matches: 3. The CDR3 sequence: CASSLLDRGTEAFF. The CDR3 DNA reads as TGTGCCAGCAGCTTACTTGACAGGGGCACTGAAGCTTTCTTT.

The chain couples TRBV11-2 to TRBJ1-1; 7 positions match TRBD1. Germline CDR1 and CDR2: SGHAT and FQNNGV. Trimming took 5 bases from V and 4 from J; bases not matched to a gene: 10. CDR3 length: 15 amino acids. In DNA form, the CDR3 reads TGTGCCAGCAGCGTGAGACAGGGCTTTCTCACTGAAGCTTTCTTT. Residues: CASSVRQGFLTEAFF.

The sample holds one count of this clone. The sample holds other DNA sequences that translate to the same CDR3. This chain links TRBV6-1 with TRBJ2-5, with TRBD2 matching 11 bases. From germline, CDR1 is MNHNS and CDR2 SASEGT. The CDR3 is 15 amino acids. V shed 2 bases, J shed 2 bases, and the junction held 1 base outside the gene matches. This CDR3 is CASSELAGGQETQYF. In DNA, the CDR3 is TGTGCCAGCAGTGAACTAGCGGGAGGTCAAGAGACCCAGTACTTC.

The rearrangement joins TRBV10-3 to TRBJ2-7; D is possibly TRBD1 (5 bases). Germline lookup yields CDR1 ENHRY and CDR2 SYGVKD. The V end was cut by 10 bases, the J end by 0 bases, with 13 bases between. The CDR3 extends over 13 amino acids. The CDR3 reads CATAQGLSYEQYF. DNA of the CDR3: TGTGCCACCGCCCAGGGCCTCTCCTACGAGCAGTACTTC.

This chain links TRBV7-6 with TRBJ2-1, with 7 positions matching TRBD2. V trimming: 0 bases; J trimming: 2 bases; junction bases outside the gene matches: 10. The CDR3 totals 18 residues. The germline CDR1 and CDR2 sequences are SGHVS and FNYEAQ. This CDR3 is CASSLAPDSGLTYNEQFF. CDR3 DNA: TGTGCCAGCAGCTTAGCTCCCGATTCGGGACTAACCTACAATGAGCAGTTCTTC. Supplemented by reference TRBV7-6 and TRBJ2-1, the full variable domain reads GAGVSQSPRYKVTKRGQDVALRCDPISGHVSLYWYRQALGQGPEFLTYFNYEAQQDKSGLPNDRFSAERPEGSISTLTIQRTEQRDSAMYRCASSLAPDSGLTYNEQFFGPGTRLTVL.

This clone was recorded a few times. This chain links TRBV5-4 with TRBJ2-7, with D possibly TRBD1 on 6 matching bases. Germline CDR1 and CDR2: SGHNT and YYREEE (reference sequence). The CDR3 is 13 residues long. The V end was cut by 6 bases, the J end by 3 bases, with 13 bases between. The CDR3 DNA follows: TGTGCCAGCAACCGGGACATTATCTACGAGCAGTACTTC. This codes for CASNRDIIYEQYF.

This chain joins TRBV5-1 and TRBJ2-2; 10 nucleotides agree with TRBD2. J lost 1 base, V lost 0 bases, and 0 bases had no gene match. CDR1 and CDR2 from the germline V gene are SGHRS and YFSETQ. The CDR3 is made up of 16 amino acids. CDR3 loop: CASSLASGGNTGELFF. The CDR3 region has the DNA TGCGCCAGCAGCTTGGCTAGCGGGGGGAACACCGGGGAGCTGTTTTTT.